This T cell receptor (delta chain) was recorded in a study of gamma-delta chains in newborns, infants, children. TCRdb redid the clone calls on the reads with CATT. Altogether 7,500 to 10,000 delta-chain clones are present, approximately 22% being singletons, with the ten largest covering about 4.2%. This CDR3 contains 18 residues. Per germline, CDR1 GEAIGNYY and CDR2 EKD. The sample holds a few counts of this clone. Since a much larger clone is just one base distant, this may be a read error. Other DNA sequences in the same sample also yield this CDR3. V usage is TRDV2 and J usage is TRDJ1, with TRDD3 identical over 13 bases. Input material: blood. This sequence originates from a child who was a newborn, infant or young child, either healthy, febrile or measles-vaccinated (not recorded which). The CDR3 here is CACDDLLTGGYEGDKLIF. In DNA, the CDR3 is TGTGCCTGTGACGACCTGCTTACTGGGGGATACGAAGGCGATAAACTCATCTTC.